Listed below are T cell receptor beta chains from one sample, sequenced in a study of T cell responses to AZD1222 COVID-19 vaccine. TCRdb's table, derived via immunoSEQ multiplex PCR, lists solely in-frame clones and lacks some. The sample includes approximately 170,000 clones, about 91% of them seen just once. Here the sequenced sample was peripheral blood, taken 28 days after the second AZD1222 dose. The receptors shown here come from an adult who received the AZD1222 COVID-19 vaccine. CDR3s include the opening cysteine and the closing phenylalanine or tryptophan. D genes are given only for firm matches. Size is omitted from some rows. Given values are once, few, many or a class for expanded clones.

D gene	V gene	J gene	clone size	CDR3 protein	CDR3 DNA
-	TRBV9	TRBJ1-1	-	CASSVGATGGNGARRAFF	TGTGCCAGCAGCGTAGGGGCGACAGGCGGAAACGGGGCGAGGAGAGCTTTCTTT
-	TRBV30	TRBJ2-2	-	CAWRGLLNTGELFF	TGTGCCTGGAGGGGGTTGCTGAACACCGGGGAGCTGTTTTTT
-	TRBV7-9	TRBJ2-7	-	CASSTYYEQYF	TGTGCCAGCAGCACGTACTACGAGCAGTACTTC
-	TRBV9	TRBJ1-2	once	CASSVGGRGGYGYTF	TGTGCCAGCAGCGTAGGGGGAAGGGGGGGCTATGGCTACACCTTC
TRBD1	TRBV9	TRBJ2-5	-	CASSVVTGGETQYF	TGTGCCAGCAGCGTAGTGACAGGGGGCGAGACCCAGTACTTC
-	TRBV6-2/TRBV6-3	TRBJ2-5	-	CASSYLGRGGQETQYF	TGTGCCAGCAGTTACCTCGGGAGAGGAGGCCAAGAGACCCAGTACTTC
-	TRBV6-5	TRBJ2-7	once	CASSYASSYEQYF	TGTGCCAGCAGTTACGCCAGCTCCTACGAGCAGTACTTC
-	TRBV9	TRBJ1-6	-	CASSVDASSYNSPLHF	TGTGCCAGCAGCGTAGATGCGAGCTCCTATAATTCACCCCTCCACTTT
TRBD1	TRBV19	TRBJ1-5	-	CASSPQGQDSNQPQHF	TGTGCCAGTAGTCCCCAGGGACAGGATAGCAATCAGCCCCAGCATTTT
TRBD1	TRBV7-2	TRBJ1-4	-	CASSPGQTNEKLFF	TGTGCCAGCAGCCCGGGACAGACAAATGAAAAACTGTTTTTT
-	TRBV7-2	TRBJ2-5	-	CASSLGVQETQYF	TGTGCCAGCAGCTTAGGGGTGCAAGAGACCCAGTACTTC
-	TRBV29-1	TRBJ1-4	-	CSVLGATNEKLFF	TGCAGCGTGTTGGGGGCAACTAATGAAAAACTGTTTTTT
-	TRBV10-3	TRBJ1-5	-	CAISAGALSNQPQHF	TGTGCCATCAGTGCCGGAGCCCTTAGCAATCAGCCCCAGCATTTT
TRBD2	TRBV30	TRBJ2-1	-	CAWSPGTSGVNEQFF	TGTGCCTGGAGTCCCGGGACTAGCGGGGTCAATGAGCAGTTCTTC
-	TRBV19	TRBJ2-3	-	CASSPPNTDTQYF	TGTGCCAGTAGTCCCCCGAACACAGATACGCAGTATTTT
-	TRBV27	TRBJ2-1	-	CASSFQRLYNEQFF	TGTGCCAGCAGTTTTCAGAGGCTGTACAATGAGCAGTTCTTC
TRBD1	TRBV7-6	TRBJ1-6	-	CASSLVDRGWDSPLHF	TGTGCCAGCAGCTTAGTCGACAGGGGTTGGGATTCACCCCTCCACTTT
TRBD2	TRBV6-5	TRBJ2-3	-	CASSYSRGVPDTQYF	TGTGCCAGCAGTTACTCGCGGGGGGTCCCAGATACGCAGTATTTT
TRBD1	TRBV10-3	TRBJ2-1	-	CAISESTGEVGNEQFF	TGTGCCATCAGTGAGTCAACAGGGGAAGTGGGCAATGAGCAGTTCTTC
-	TRBV6-4	TRBJ2-1	-	CASSEGPYNEQFF	TGTGCCAGCAGTGAGGGCCCCTACAATGAGCAGTTCTTC
-	TRBV30	TRBJ1-5	once	CAWSAGRDQPQHF	TGTGCCTGGAGCGCGGGGCGCGATCAGCCCCAGCATTTT
TRBD1	TRBV2	TRBJ1-5	many	CASSETQGGEPQHF	TGTGCCAGCAGTGAAACCCAGGGGGGGGAACCCCAGCATTTT
-	TRBV15	TRBJ1-3	-	CATSRAAGVGNTIYF	TGTGCCACCAGCAGAGCGGCAGGGGTTGGAAACACCATATATTTT
-	TRBV24-1	TRBJ1-3	once	CATSDPGPDHGGSGNTIYF	TGTGCCACCAGTGACCCCGGGCCCGATCACGGGGGCTCTGGAAACACCATATATTTT
-	TRBV5-1	TRBJ2-3	-	CASSLDSAGTDTQYF	TGCGCCAGCAGCTTGGATTCGGCGGGTACAGATACGCAGTATTTT
TRBD2	TRBV11-3	TRBJ2-1	-	CASSLASGGAYNEQFF	TGTGCCAGCAGCTTAGCCAGCGGGGGGGCATACAATGAGCAGTTCTTC
-	TRBV5-6	TRBJ1-1	-	CASSPTNNREAEAFF	TGTGCCAGCAGCCCTACTAACAACAGGGAAGCGGAAGCTTTCTTT
TRBD1	TRBV19	TRBJ1-5	-	CAGSGTGDNQPQHF	TGTGCCGGCTCCGGGACAGGCGACAATCAGCCCCAGCATTTT
TRBD1	TRBV14	TRBJ1-6	-	CASSKVRGASPLHF	TGTGCCAGCAGCAAAGTCAGGGGGGCTTCACCCCTCCACTTT
-	TRBV28	TRBJ2-2	-	CASSGAGVPGELFF	TGTGCCAGCAGTGGGGCTGGGGTTCCCGGGGAGCTGTTTTTT
TRBD2	TRBV7-3	TRBJ2-2	-	CASSLRAAGANTGELFF	TGTGCCAGCAGCTTAAGGGCAGCGGGGGCGAACACCGGGGAGCTGTTTTTT
TRBD1	TRBV28	TRBJ1-5	-	CASSLGGGAWQPQHF	TGTGCCAGCAGTTTAGGAGGGGGCGCGTGGCAGCCCCAGCATTTT
-	TRBV3-1/TRBV3-2	TRBJ1-6	-	CASSQEARGSRNSPLHF	TGTGCCAGCAGCCAAGAGGCGAGGGGTTCTCGCAATTCACCCCTCCACTTT
TRBD1	TRBV2	TRBJ1-5	-	CATDRGGNQPQHF	TGTGCCACGGACAGGGGGGGAAATCAGCCCCAGCATTTT
TRBD1	TRBV7-2	TRBJ1-6	-	CASSPIGGQGANSPLHF	TGTGCCAGCAGTCCGATCGGGGGACAGGGGGCAAATTCACCCCTCCACTTT
-	TRBV30	TRBJ1-4	-	CAWSAGPGGLFF	TGTGCCTGGAGTGCAGGCCCCGGGGGACTGTTTTTT
TRBD1	TRBV7-3	TRBJ1-6	-	CASSLDRGNSPLHF	TGTGCCAGCAGCTTAGACAGGGGGAATTCACCCCTCCACTTT
TRBD2	TRBV2	TRBJ2-3	-	CASTLGLAGGNTDTQYF	TGTGCCAGCACCCTAGGACTAGCGGGGGGGAACACAGATACGCAGTATTTT
-	TRBV29-1	TRBJ1-1	-	CSVSTAKDTEAFF	TGCAGCGTATCCACAGCTAAGGACACTGAAGCTTTCTTT
TRBD1	TRBV7-2	TRBJ2-7	few	CASSSRRGNSYEQYF	TGTGCCAGCAGCTCCCGCAGGGGGAATTCCTACGAGCAGTACTTC
TRBD1	TRBV6-5	TRBJ1-6	-	CASSPDRGLNSPLHF	TGTGCCAGCAGTCCGGACAGGGGGCTTAATTCACCCCTCCACTTT
TRBD1	TRBV27	TRBJ2-4	once	CASSLLLGAGGKNIQYF	TGTGCCAGCAGTTTACTACTCGGGGCAGGGGGTAAAAACATTCAGTACTTC
-	TRBV6-5	TRBJ1-6	-	CASSPRQPNNSPLHF	TGTGCCAGCAGTCCTCGACAGCCTAATAATTCACCCCTCCACTTT